The next 17 T cell receptor beta chains were all read from a single sample in a study of T cell clonality in common variable immunodeficiency (dated by TCRdb to the mid-2010s). Receptor amplification or capture employed the immunoSEQ multiplex PCR assay. TCRdb stores this immuneACCESS table with in-frame sequences only. Part of the clones is absent; in the studies checked, under half of the shortfall reflects unresolved V genes, and no reason is known for the rest. The table gives about 45,000 clones for this sample, with none occurring only once. The ten biggest clones cover less than 11% of the sample. Sequencing was carried out using peripheral blood mononuclear cells. The receptors stem from a person between 18 and 69 years old in good health.

This clone was recorded many times. The read finishes 3 residues shy of the CDR3 end, and the germline J gene is used to complete it. The genes are TRBV2 and TRBJ1-5; 7 bases fit TRBD1. This CDR3 has 14 amino acids. From germline, CDR1 is SNHLY and CDR2 FYNNEI. Trimming took 5 bases from V and 0 from J; bases not matched to a gene: 1. Here the CDR3 reads CASSRQGSNQPQHF. The DNA read from the CDR3 is TGTGCCAGCAGTCGACAGGGTAGCAATCAGCCC.

This clone was detected ten times or more. The read ends 3 residues before the CDR3 terminus; that terminus is restored from the germline J gene. V gene TRBV3-1 (or the pseudogene TRBV3-2) combines with J gene TRBJ1-6, with 7 bases fitting TRBD1. V shed 1 base and J 10 bases; nucleotides not matched to a gene: 4. This CDR3 contains 14 residues. The V gene's germline CDR1 is LGHDT and CDR2 YNNKEL (reference sequence). CDR3 DNA, as far as it was read: TGTGCCAGCAGCCAAGGGACAGGAGGATCACCC. Protein sequence: CASSQGTGGSP. The CDR3 as a whole reads CASSQGTGGSPLHF.

This clone was observed a handful of times. The observed sequence ends 3 residues before the CDR3 terminus, with the missing tail filled in from the germline J gene. This chain joins TRBV19 and TRBJ2-7; D perhaps matches TRBD1 (7 bases). The CDR3 has 16 amino acids. Trimming pared 4 bases from V and 2 bases from J, leaving 18 bases between. Germline assignment: CDR1 LNHDA and CDR2 SQIVND (reference sequence). The covered CDR3 bases are TGTGCCAGTAGTACTGGGGTGGAGGGGGCACCCTACGAG. Its translation is CASSTGVEGAPYE. The whole CDR3 region reads CASSTGVEGAPYEQYF.

At least ten counts were recorded for this clone. The read comes to an end 3 residues before the CDR3 does, leaving the germline J gene to fill in the end. The chain has TRBV6-1 and TRBJ1-5; D call uncertain. The V and J ends lost 4 bases and 0 bases respectively, with 7 bases between them. Germline-derived CDR1 and CDR2 are MNHNS and SASEGT. CDR3 length: 14 amino acids. The CDR3 loop is CASSAGFSNQPQHF. The CDR3 bases that were read are TGTGCCAGCAGTGCGGGGTTTAGCAATCAGCCC.

This clone was seen repeatedly, ten times or more. The read falls 3 residues short of the CDR3 end, and the missing part is taken from the germline J gene. This chain links TRBV29-1 with TRBJ2-5; 9 bases fit TRBD1. Trimming at V came to 1 base and at J to 5 bases, leaving 8 bases not matched to a gene. CDR1 SQVTM and CDR2 ANQGSEA come from the germline V gene. This CDR3 has 15 residues. The chain's CDR3 is CSVEGVGTGQETQYF. The DNA read from the CDR3 is TGCAGCGTTGAAGGGGTGGGGACAGGGCAGGAGACC. Drawing the rest from reference TRBV29-1 and TRBJ2-5, the complete variable domain is SAVISQKPSRDICQRGTSLTIQCQVDSQVTMMFWYRQQPGQSLTLIATANQGSEATYESGFVIDKFPISRPNLTFSTLTVSNMSPEDSSIYLCSVEGVGTGQETQYFGPGTRLLVL.

This clone was detected ten times or more. The read terminates 3 residues before the CDR3 end, so the remaining end is supplied by the germline J gene. This rearrangement joins TRBV4-1 to TRBJ2-3; the match to TRBD2 covers 9 bases. Germline loops: CDR1 MGHRA, CDR2 YSYEKL. The CDR3 consists of 16 residues. After removal of 3 bases from V and 0 bases from J, the junction contained 4 bases not matched to a gene. CDR3 loop: CASSHGGTSSTDTQYF. The part of the CDR3 DNA that was read is TGCGCCAGCAGCCACGGAGGGACTAGCAGCACAGATACG.

This clone was observed many times. The sequenced fragment ends 3 residues before the CDR3 boundary, so the rest is inferred from the germline J gene. The genes are TRBV11-2 and TRBJ1-2; possibly TRBD1 for D (6 bases). Trimming pared 5 bases from V and 3 bases from J, leaving 16 bases between. This CDR3 comprises 15 residues. The V gene's germline CDR1 is SGHAT and CDR2 FQNNGV. The sequenced CDR3 bases are TGTGCCAGCAGCCGTAACCGGGACACCTACTATGGC. Encoded protein: CASSRNRDTYYG. The whole CDR3 sequence is CASSRNRDTYYGYTF. The full variable domain, completed using reference TRBV11-2 and TRBJ1-2, is EAGVAQSPRYKIIEKRQSVAFWCNPISGHATLYWYQQILGQGPKLLIQFQNNGVVDDSQLPKDRFSAERLKGVDSTLKIQPAKLEDSAVYLCASSRNRDTYYGYTFGSGTRLTVV.

This clone was counted at least ten times. The read terminates 3 residues before the CDR3 end, so the remaining end is supplied by the germline J gene. This sequence joins TRBV18 and TRBJ2-1; D unresolved. This CDR3 has 15 amino acids. Germline CDR1 KGHSH, CDR2 LQKENI. V dropped 3 bases and J dropped 0 bases, with 9 bases sitting between them. The CDR3: CASSPPRSSYNEQFF. The DNA read from the CDR3 is TGTGCCAGCTCACCCCCCAGGTCCTCCTACAATGAG.

This clone was seen many times. Sequencing ends 3 residues short of the CDR3 end; the germline J gene provides the rest. The V call is TRBV5-1, the J call TRBJ1-6, with D uncertain. Trimming took 0 bases from V and 6 from J, leaving 4 bases between them. Germline V gene lookup returns CDR1 SGHRS and CDR2 YFSETQ. This CDR3 is built from 13 residues. CDR3 DNA (partial): TGCGCCAGCAGCTTGGATCTTAATTCACCC. This codes for CASSLDLNSP. In full, the CDR3 is CASSLDLNSPLHF.

This clone has at least ten counts. CDR3 DNA, as far as it was read: TGCAGTGCTAGAGATCTCAGGTCAGGGGGATCCTACGAG. Protein sequence: CSARDLRSGGSYE. The complete CDR3 protein is CSARDLRSGGSYEQYF. V and J are TRBV20-1 and TRBJ2-7; 7 nucleotides agree with TRBD1. With the read ending 3 residues before the CDR3 end, the germline J gene is used to fill in that end. Germline CDR1 and CDR2: DFQATT and SNEGSKA (reference sequence). There are 16 residues in the CDR3. After removal of 0 bases from V and 1 base from J, the junction contained 9 bases not matched to a gene.

In this sample, this clone is medium-sized. The sequence runs out 3 residues before the end of the CDR3; the remainder is reconstructed from the germline J gene. The rearrangement uses TRBV4-1 and TRBJ1-2, with 8 bases lining up with TRBD1. Germline lookup yields CDR1 MGHRA and CDR2 YSYEKL. This CDR3 has 11 amino acids. This CDR3 is CASSGDRRYTF. The CDR3 DNA, read in part, is TGCGCCAGCAGCGGGGACAGGCGC.

This clone was detected ten times or more. The sequence runs out 3 residues before the end of the CDR3; the remainder is reconstructed from the germline J gene. The gene calls are TRBV6-1 and TRBJ2-1, with unresolved D. The CDR3 covers 13 residues. The germline V gene has CDR1 MNHNS and CDR2 SASEGT. The germline V and J ends were trimmed by 4 bases and 7 bases, with 11 bases remaining between them. CDR3 sequence: CASSVSEPNEQFF. CDR3 DNA, as far as it was read: TGTGCCAGCAGTGTTAGTGAACCGAATGAG.

This clone was picked up many times. The DNA ends 3 residues before the CDR3 does, and the rest of the CDR3 is filled in from the germline J gene. The chain carries TRBV6-1 and TRBJ1-1; D is perhaps TRBD1 (5 bases). Trimming left V 3 bases short and J 1 base short, with 9 bases between. The CDR3 is made up of 14 amino acids. Looked up from germline, CDR1 is MNHNS and CDR2 is SASEGT. CDR3 amino acids: CASSDQGSNTEAFF. CDR3 bases read: TGTGCCAGCAGTGATCAGGGTTCGAACACTGAA.

This clone was observed at least ten times. The read stops 3 residues short of the end of the CDR3; the missing end is completed from the germline J gene. V and J are TRBV5-6 and TRBJ1-5, with D tentatively TRBD1 (6 bases). V was pared by 2 bases and J by 4 bases, with 10 bases between. The CDR3 extends over 14 amino acids. Germline assignment: CDR1 SGHDT and CDR2 YYEEEE. The covered CDR3 bases are TGTGCCAGCAGCTTAGGGGGGGGAAATCAGCCC. Protein: CASSLGGGNQP. The complete CDR3 sequence is CASSLGGGNQPQHF. Together with reference TRBV5-6 and TRBJ1-5, the CDR3 gives the full variable domain: DAGVTQSPTHLIKTRGQQVTLRCSPKSGHDTVSWYQQALGQGPQFIFQYYEEEERQRGNFPDRFSGHQFPNYSSELNVNALLLGDSALYLCASSLGGGNQPQHFGDGTRLSIL.

This clone was observed at least ten times. With the read ending 3 residues before the CDR3 end, the germline J gene is used to fill in that end. The chain is built from TRBV20-1 and TRBJ2-5; the match to TRBD2 covers 11 bases. Germline CDR1 reads DFQATT; CDR2 reads SNEGSKA (reference sequence). CDR3 size: 15 residues. After removal of 2 bases from V and 2 bases from J, the junction contained 4 bases not matched to a gene. The covered CDR3 bases are TGCAGTGCTAGACTAGCGGGAGGAGGACAAGAGACC. This translates into CSARLAGGGQET. The complete CDR3 sequence is CSARLAGGGQETQYF.

This clone showed up many times. Sequencing ends 3 residues short of the CDR3 end; the germline J gene provides the rest. The V call is TRBV7-9, the J call TRBJ2-4; D might be TRBD1 or TRBD2, each matching 5 bases. The CDR3 totals 15 residues. V was trimmed by 1 base and J by 7 bases, leaving 14 bases between them. CDR1 SEHNR and CDR2 FQNEAQ come from the germline V gene (reference sequence). The CDR3: CASSLDQGVGNIQYF. Partial CDR3 DNA: TGTGCCAGCAGCTTAGATCAGGGAGTCGGGAACATT.

Ten or more counts support this clone. The read finishes 3 residues shy of the CDR3 end, and the germline J gene is used to complete it. The chain joins TRBV7-3 to TRBJ2-1; tentatively, D is TRBD2 (5 bases). This CDR3 comprises 13 residues. V dropped 5 bases and J dropped 9 bases, with 14 bases sitting between them. Germline CDR1 is SGHTA and CDR2 is FQGTGA. The CDR3 is CASSVGVGSEQFF. The DNA read from the CDR3 is TGTGCCAGCAGCGTCGGGGTTGGCAGTGAG.